This T cell receptor (beta chain) was sequenced for a study of PD-L1 blockade in urothelial cancer. Study-level information: The patients' atezolizumab therapy, 1,200 mg intravenously every 3 weeks, started at some point between 2013 and 2014. Previous chemotherapy exposure amounted to 0 to 3 regimens for patients. Blood samples had a median of around 140,000 T cells, roughly 83,000 unique TCRs, and clonality roughly 0.074. Study results and limitations: By 3 weeks, tumor-associated blood clones had expanded more in durable-benefit patients.

To note about this clone: Its target is not known.

Time point of the sample: pretreatment peripheral blood. Per the germline V gene, CDR1 is SGDLS and CDR2 is YYNGEE. V gave up 0 bases and J gave up 7 bases, with 31 bases separating them. CDR3 length equals 21 residues. This table comes from immunoSEQ multiplex PCR, and its TCRdb copy is limited to in-frame clones, with some not included. The repertoire holds fewer than 75,000 clones, with 85% to 90% as singletons. The sequence came from a man between 65 and 85 years old with urothelial cancer. This specimen was PBMCs, taken around atezolizumab (anti-PD-L1) treatment. The rearrangement links TRBV9 to TRBJ2-2; weak D call: TRBD1 (6 bases). The CDR3 sequence is CASSVAGADLWYRVAGGELFF. In nucleotides, the CDR3 is TGTGCCAGCAGCGTAGCCGGAGCAGATCTGTGGTACAGGGTGGCTGGCGGGGAGCTGTTTTTT.